The next 25 T cell receptor beta chains were all read from a single sample in a study of blood T cell repertoires in COVID-19. The method was immunoSEQ multiplex PCR; TCRdb's version includes in-frame clones alone and lacks a portion of them. The sample records about 260,000 clones, less than 90% being singletons. The source material was peripheral blood. The source of these receptors is a man aged 55 to 70 with acute or convalescent COVID-19.

This sequence joins TRBV30 and TRBJ1-1; 8 bases map to TRBD1. This CDR3 has 12 residues. The germline V gene encodes CDR1 GTSNPN and CDR2 SVGIG (reference sequence). V lost 8 bases, J lost 5 bases, and 7 bases stayed unmatched. The CDR3 DNA sequence: TGTGCCATTAGGACAGGGATGACTGAAGCTTTCTTT. Its translation is CAIRTGMTEAFF.

The gene calls are TRBV15 and TRBJ1-5, with D perhaps TRBD1 (6 bases). There are 16 residues in the CDR3. Germline V gives CDR1 LNHNV, CDR2 YYDKDF (reference sequence). With 0 bases removed from V and 6 bases from J, the gap between germline ends came to 15 bases. CDR3 DNA sequence: TGTGCCACCAGCAGAGATCCCGGTAGGGGGAGTCAGCCCCAGCATTTT. Amino acids: CATSRDPGRGSQPQHF.

With respect to this clone: Other DNA sequences from this sample encode an identical CDR3 as well. The chain joins TRBV9 to TRBJ1-3, with TRBD1 as a possible D gene (5 bases). V lost 0 bases, J lost 0 bases, and 7 bases lay in between. The CDR3 spans 15 residues. Germline V CDR1 and CDR2: SGDLS, YYNGEE. CDR3 in amino acids: CASSVVGGSGNTIYF. The CDR3, as DNA: TGTGCCAGCAGCGTAGTGGGGGGCTCTGGAAACACCATATATTTT.

V gene TRBV6-5 combines with J gene TRBJ2-5; 11 bases map to TRBD2. J gave up 4 bases and V 7 bases, and 8 bases lay outside the gene matches. The CDR3 has 15 residues. From germline, CDR1 is MNHEY and CDR2 SVGAGI. CDR3 amino acids: CASIHKLAGVETQYF. The CDR3 coding sequence is TGTGCCAGCATTCACAAACTAGCGGGAGTAGAGACCCAGTACTTC.

This chain joins TRBV10-1 and TRBJ2-1; 7 bases map to TRBD1. This CDR3 contains 16 residues. J was trimmed by 2 bases and V by 3 bases; bases with no gene match: 7. Germline V lookup: CDR1 WNHNN, CDR2 SYGVQD (reference sequence). The CDR3 loop reads CASSEVRTGTYNEQFF. The CDR3 DNA reads TGCGCCAGCAGTGAAGTAAGGACAGGTACCTACAATGAGCAGTTCTTC.

The chain joins TRBV19 to TRBJ2-7; the D gene is possibly TRBD1 (8 bases). V lost 5 bases and J lost 2, with 13 bases in between. The germline gives CDR1 LNHDA, CDR2 SQIVND (reference sequence). The CDR3 totals 14 residues. The CDR3 DNA reads as TGTGCCAGTAGTCGACAGGGGACTACCTACGAGCAGTACTTC. This encodes CASSRQGTTYEQYF.

This clone has a handful of counts. CDR3 DNA: TGCAGCGTCGGCATGGGGCAGGGGGACAATGAGCAGTTCTTC. It specifies CSVGMGQGDNEQFF. The chain recombines TRBV29-1 with TRBJ2-1, with 7 bases fitting TRBD1. The V and J ends lost 6 bases and 5 bases, in that order; junction bases with no gene match: 10. CDR3 length: 14 residues. CDR1 and CDR2 (germline): SQVTM, ANQGSEA.

CDR3 amino acids: CASSLDPRRRGTQYF. CDR3 DNA sequence: TGTGCCAGCAGCTTAGACCCCAGACGGCGAGGCACGCAGTATTTT. V gene TRBV11-2 combines with J gene TRBJ2-3, with no clear D. The CDR3 is 15 amino acids. Germline CDR1 SGHAT, CDR2 FQNNGV. With 0 bases removed from V and 9 bases from J, the gap between germline ends came to 16 bases.

This chain connects TRBV9 to TRBJ1-2, with a possible D match to TRBD1 (5 bases). V lost 4 bases to trimming and J lost 4 bases, with 8 bases between them. In germline, CDR1 is SGDLS, CDR2 YYNGEE. The length of the CDR3 is 12 residues. The CDR3 DNA follows: TGTGCCAGCAGCACTCAGGGCTATGGCTACACCTTC. It specifies CASSTQGYGYTF.

V and J are TRBV11-2 and TRBJ2-1; TRBD1 aligns across 7 bases. The germline V gene has CDR1 SGHAT and CDR2 FQNNGV. This CDR3 spans 15 amino acids. V lost 1 base and J lost 13; bases outside the gene matches: 13. The CDR3 protein is CASSLATRGGEGQFF. The CDR3 DNA reads as TGTGCCAGCAGCTTAGCCACTAGAGGGGGCGAGGGACAGTTCTTC. The variable domain in full, completed from reference TRBV11-2 and TRBJ2-1, reads EAGVAQSPRYKIIEKRQSVAFWCNPISGHATLYWYQQILGQGPKLLIQFQNNGVVDDSQLPKDRFSAERLKGVDSTLKIQPAKLEDSAVYLCASSLATRGGEGQFFGPGTRLTVL.

The sample holds one count of this clone. The chain is built from TRBV11-2 and TRBJ1-2, with 7 nucleotides matching TRBD1. Germline V gene data show CDR1 as SGHAT and CDR2 as FQNNGV. V lost 5 bases to trimming and J lost 0 bases; unmatched junction nucleotides: 6. The CDR3 has 15 residues. This CDR3 is CASSRTGRANYGYTF. In nucleotides, the CDR3 is TGTGCCAGCAGCAGGACAGGACGCGCTAACTATGGCTACACCTTC.

This clone was detected only once. CDR3 in amino acids: CASSIGFAASSYEQYF. The CDR3 DNA follows: TGTGCCAGTAGTATAGGGTTCGCGGCCTCCTCCTACGAGCAGTACTTC. The V call is TRBV19, the J call TRBJ2-7; D is unresolved. Germline CDR1 LNHDA, CDR2 SQIVND (reference sequence). The V gene lost 1 base and the J gene lost 0 bases, with 13 bases spanning the gap. The CDR3 spans 16 residues.

This clone has a handful of counts. This chain joins TRBV7-9 and TRBJ2-1; 7 bases match TRBD2. The CDR3 loop spans 14 amino acids. Trimming removed 4 bases from V and 4 bases from J; junction bases left unmatched: 4. CDR1 is SEHNR and CDR2 is FQNEAQ in the germline V gene (reference sequence). The CDR3 DNA follows: TGTGCCAGCAGCTCGAGCGGGGATTACAATGAGCAGTTCTTC. The encoded protein is CASSSSGDYNEQFF.

The sample holds a few counts of this clone. In nucleotides, the CDR3 is TGTGCCAGCAGGGGGACAGCTGCTACCGGGGAGCTGTTTTTT. This gives the protein CASRGTAATGELFF. The chain joins TRBV2 to TRBJ2-2; TRBD1 agrees at 7 bases. The CDR3 consists of 14 residues. Germline trimming cut 6 bases from V and 5 bases from J; bases unmatched to any gene: 6. CDR1 is SNHLY and CDR2 is FYNNEI in the germline V gene.

The chain is built from TRBV3-1 (or the pseudogene TRBV3-2) and TRBJ1-1; TRBD1 might be the D (6 bases). The V gene lost 2 bases and the J gene lost 2 bases, with 15 bases spanning the gap. CDR3 length: 16 residues. Germline V gene sequence: CDR1 LGHDT, CDR2 YNNKEL (reference sequence). The CDR3 DNA sequence: TGTGCCAGCAGCCAACCGGACAGTGGGCTTAACACTGAAGCTTTCTTT. It specifies CASSQPDSGLNTEAFF.

DNA for the CDR3: TGTGCCACCAGCAGCCGCTTTGGACTCTACTCTGGAAACACCATATATTTT. This gives the protein CATSSRFGLYSGNTIYF. The chain links TRBV15 to TRBJ1-3; D not resolved. Deletions cut 3 bases from V and 0 bases from J, with 15 bases between. The CDR3 is 17 residues long. CDR1 and CDR2 (germline): LNHNV, YYDKDF (reference sequence).

A few counts support this clone. The V call is TRBV11-2, the J call TRBJ2-5, with TRBD2 matching 9 bases. In germline, CDR1 is SGHAT, CDR2 FQNNGV. The CDR3 is 13 amino acids. Germline trimming cut 8 bases from V and 4 bases from J; bases unmatched to any gene: 5. Here the CDR3 DNA reads TGTGCCAGCGGGACTAGCTTGGTAGAGACCCAGTACTTC. Translation: CASGTSLVETQYF.

The chain has TRBV10-2 and TRBJ2-7, with TRBD2 as a possible D gene (7 bases). Trimming stripped 6 bases from V and 2 bases from J, with 17 bases between. Per the germline V gene, CDR1 is WSHSY and CDR2 is SAAADI. The CDR3 has 15 residues. This CDR3 is CASRGGLTSTYEQYF. In nucleotides, the CDR3 is TGCGCCAGCAGGGGGGGGCTCACCTCTACCTACGAGCAGTACTTC.

The gene calls are TRBV15 and TRBJ2-5, with D hard to call. This CDR3 is 13 amino acids long. V was shortened by 5 bases and J by 2 bases, with 9 bases between the two germline ends. CDR1 LNHNV and CDR2 YYDKDF come from the germline V gene (reference sequence). Here the CDR3 DNA reads TGTGCCACCAGCGGTTCTAGTCAAGAGACCCAGTACTTC. This codes for CATSGSSQETQYF. The full variable domain, rest sourced from reference TRBV15 and TRBJ2-5, is DAMVIQNPRYQVTQFGKPVTLSCSQTLNHNVMYWYQQKSSQAPKLLFHYYDKDFNNEADTPDNFQSRRPNTSFCFLDIRSPGLGDTAMYLCATSGSSQETQYFGPGTRLLVL.

The chain employs TRBV19 and TRBJ2-2; 8 bases line up with TRBD2. There are 15 residues in the CDR3. V gave up 7 bases and J gave up 1 base; unmatched junction bases: 5. CDR1 LNHDA and CDR2 SQIVND come from the germline V gene (reference sequence). CDR3: CASTRLAGNTGELFF. The CDR3 DNA reads TGTGCCAGTACTCGCCTAGCGGGGAACACCGGGGAGCTGTTTTTT.

The V call is TRBV6-1, the J call TRBJ2-6; 8 nucleotides match TRBD1. This CDR3 comprises 17 residues. The trim removed 2 bases at V and 4 bases at J, leaving 7 bases unmatched. CDR1 is MNHNS, CDR2 SASEGT, per germline. The CDR3 region is CASSELTGEAGANVLTF. The CDR3 DNA sequence: TGTGCCAGCAGTGAATTGACAGGGGAAGCCGGGGCCAACGTCCTGACTTTC.

In regard to this clone: Other DNA sequences in this sample translate to the same CDR3. The chain recombines TRBV6-5 with TRBJ2-4; 8 positions match TRBD2. The CDR3 covers 15 residues. Germline V gene sequence: CDR1 MNHEY, CDR2 SVGAGI. With 2 bases clipped from V and 0 bases from J, the junction kept 0 bases outside the gene matches. This CDR3 reads CASSYAGGAKNIQYF. The CDR3 nucleotides read TGTGCCAGCAGTTACGCGGGAGGAGCCAAAAACATTCAGTACTTC.

The J gene is TRBJ2-7, the V gene TRBV10-3, with unresolved D. Germline assignment: CDR1 ENHRY and CDR2 SYGVKD. V was pared by 5 bases and J by 4 bases, with 9 bases between. The length of the CDR3 is 12 residues. The CDR3 DNA follows: TGTGCCATCAGTCTGAACAATTACGAGCAGTACTTC. Its translation is CAISLNNYEQYF.

This clone appeared a single time. The V gene is TRBV9, the J gene TRBJ2-2, with D possibly matching TRBD2 (6 bases). Trimming cost V 0 bases and J 4 bases, with 13 bases left between them. This CDR3 region has 16 residues. The germline V gene encodes CDR1 SGDLS and CDR2 YYNGEE. The CDR3: CASSVGLGGGTGELFF. In nucleotides, the CDR3 is TGTGCCAGCAGCGTAGGGCTCGGGGGAGGCACCGGGGAGCTGTTTTTT.

This sequence joins TRBV5-1 and TRBJ2-5; TRBD1 agrees at 10 bases. The CDR3 covers 16 residues. Per germline, CDR1 SGHRS and CDR2 YFSETQ. The V and J ends lost 4 bases and 2 bases, in that order; junction bases with no gene match: 8. CDR3: CASSVFGTGAQETQYF. CDR3 bases: TGCGCCAGCAGCGTTTTCGGGACAGGGGCACAAGAGACCCAGTACTTC.